Below, 31 T cell receptor beta chains from the same sample are listed, as sequenced in a study of T cells in Graves' hyperthyroidism and ophthalmopathy. From RNA transcripts, TCR beta CDR3 regions were amplified. The HTBI primer set drove a first-round RT-PCR of the TCR CDR3. A single record per CDR3 protein comes from TCRdb applying MiXCR to the multiplex PCR reads. The sample records fewer than 700,000 distinct CDR3 sequences, 15% to 20% being singletons. Sequenced material: blood. These receptors came from a woman under 30 with Graves' ophthalmopathy.

This clonotype was seen at least ten times. This chain links TRBV10-3 with TRBJ1-2, with 8 bases identical to TRBD1. The CDR3 is 13 residues long. Germline V lookup: CDR1 ENHRY, CDR2 SYGVKD. With 4 bases clipped from V and 7 bases from J, the junction kept 5 bases outside the gene matches. DNA for the CDR3: TGTGCCATCAGTGCGGACAGGGAGGGTGGCTACACCTTC. This gives the protein CAISADREGGYTF.

This clonotype was seen at least ten times. This chain uses TRBV27 with TRBJ1-2, with 9 bases fitting TRBD1. CDR1 MNHEY and CDR2 SMNVEV come from the germline V gene (reference sequence). Losses at the gene ends were 6 bases for V and 6 bases for J; bases not matched to a gene: 8. The CDR3 consists of 14 residues. In nucleotides, the CDR3 is TGTGCCAGCAGCCCCTTTGGGACAGGGAATGGCTACACCTTC. Translated, it gives CASSPFGTGNGYTF.

The rearrangement uses TRBV6-2 or TRBV6-3 and TRBJ2-1; D not certain. Trimming pared 7 bases from V and 2 bases from J, leaving 9 bases between. CDR1 and CDR2 (germline): MNHEY, SVGEGT. This CDR3 has 13 amino acids. The CDR3 bases are TGTGCCAGCAAGATAATAACCTACAATGAGCAGTTCTTC. Its protein product is CASKIITYNEQFF.

This clonotype was seen a few times. This chain joins TRBV5-1 and TRBJ2-1, with 9 positions matching TRBD2. V shed 6 bases, J shed 3 bases, and the junction held 13 bases outside the gene matches. Germline-derived CDR1 and CDR2 are SGHRS and YFSETQ. CDR3 length equals 17 residues. CDR3: CASKSNIAGALYNEQFF. The DNA of the CDR3 is TGCGCCAGCAAATCTAATATAGCGGGAGCCCTCTACAATGAGCAGTTCTTC.

This clonotype turned up a few times. The V gene is TRBV5-1, the J gene TRBJ2-2; D gene ambiguous. CDR1 and CDR2 (germline): SGHRS, YFSETQ. The CDR3 runs to 13 residues. Trimming took off 0 bases at V and 8 bases at J, with 8 bases between the two ends. The CDR3: CASSLVFSGELFF. DNA of the CDR3: TGCGCCAGCAGCTTGGTCTTTTCTGGGGAGCTGTTTTTT. Based on the CDR3 plus reference TRBV5-1 and TRBJ2-2, the full variable domain is KAGVTQTPRYLIKTRGQQVTLSCSPISGHRSVSWYQQTPGQGLQFLFEYFSETQRNKGNFPGRFSGRQFSNSRSEMNVSTLELGDSALYLCASSLVFSGELFFGEGSRLTVL.

This chain joins TRBV4-3 and TRBJ2-1; 11 bases are shared with TRBD2. Germline CDR1 LGHNA, CDR2 YSLEER. The CDR3 spans 16 residues. V shed 4 bases and J 5 bases; nucleotides not matched to a gene: 7. For the CDR3, the DNA is TGCGCCAGCAGCCTTGGTTGGGGACTAGCGGACAATGAGCAGTTCTTC. It yields the protein CASSLGWGLADNEQFF.

This clonotype has only a few counts. The rearrangement links TRBV27 to TRBJ1-2, with 12 bases matching TRBD1. V was pared by 0 bases and J by 7 bases, with 9 bases of the junction left unmatched. The germline V gene has CDR1 MNHEY and CDR2 SMNVEV (reference sequence). CDR3 length: 17 residues. The chain's CDR3 is CASSLSAPGQGARGYTF. CDR3 nucleotide sequence: TGTGCCAGCAGTTTATCCGCACCGGGACAGGGGGCGCGTGGCTACACCTTC.

This clonotype was counted only a few times. This may stem from a read error, because a much larger clone lies one nucleotide away. The conserved final phenylalanine or tryptophan is absent from the CDR3, which likely points to a read error. The V gene is TRBV30, the J gene TRBJ2-7; TRBD1 is a possible D gene (6 bases). CDR1 is GTSNPN and CDR2 is SVGIG in the germline V gene (reference sequence). This CDR3 has 14 residues. Trimming removed 2 bases from V and 2 bases from J, with 13 bases in between. The CDR3 DNA sequence: TGTGCCTGGAGTACAGGACAGCCGACCTACGAGCAGTACTAC. Residues: CAWSTGQPTYEQYY.

This clonotype was found many times. The chain couples TRBV6-2 or TRBV6-3 to TRBJ1-2; 8 bases fit TRBD1. In germline, CDR1 is MNHEY, CDR2 SVGEGT. This CDR3 spans 20 amino acids. V lost 2 bases, J lost 1 base, and 18 bases stayed unmatched. CDR3 in DNA: TGTGCCAGCAGTTACCCGCCGGACAGGGCTACGAACGACATTAACTATGGCTACACCTTC. Its translation is CASSYPPDRATNDINYGYTF.

This clonotype was seen only a few times. The rearrangement links TRBV30 to TRBJ1-2, with D unclear. CDR1 and CDR2 from the germline V gene are GTSNPN and SVGIG (reference sequence). Trimming shortened V by 4 bases and J by 5 bases, and 11 bases separated the two germline ends. This CDR3 region has 12 residues. CDR3 bases: TGTGCCTGGACCAGTACCAGATATGGCTACACCTTC. Protein sequence: CAWTSTRYGYTF.

This clonotype was seen many times. The J gene is TRBJ1-1, the V gene TRBV28, with a weak D call TRBD1 (5 bases). The CDR3 spans 15 residues. V lost 3 bases and J 4 bases, leaving 15 bases between the germline ends. Per germline, CDR1 MDHEN and CDR2 SYDVKM. This chain's CDR3 is CASSFKGVSTTEAFF. The CDR3 DNA follows: TGTGCCAGCAGTTTTAAAGGGGTTTCGACCACTGAAGCTTTCTTT.

This clonotype was picked up many times. This chain uses TRBV7-2 with TRBJ1-2; D gene uncertain. The V gene's germline CDR1 is SGHTA and CDR2 FQGNSA. V was trimmed by 0 bases and J by 3 bases, leaving 5 bases between them. This CDR3 contains 13 residues. This CDR3 reads CASSLAAYYGYTF. DNA of the CDR3: TGTGCCAGCAGCTTAGCGGCCTACTATGGCTACACCTTC.

This clonotype came up a few times. The chain joins TRBV9 to TRBJ2-1, with 14 bases identical to TRBD2. The germline V gene encodes CDR1 SGDLS and CDR2 YYNGEE. The CDR3 totals 16 residues. V lost 5 bases to trimming and J lost 9 bases; unmatched junction nucleotides: 10. The CDR3 sequence: CASRGQGLAGVTEQFF. Here the CDR3 DNA reads TGTGCCAGCAGGGGCCAGGGACTAGCGGGAGTTACTGAGCAGTTCTTC.

This clonotype was recorded many times. The V gene is TRBV5-1, the J gene TRBJ1-2; D may be TRBD1 (6 bases). With 0 bases removed from V and 7 bases from J, the gap between germline ends came to 10 bases. Germline values: CDR1 SGHRS, CDR2 YFSETQ. The CDR3 is 13 residues long. CDR3 protein: CASSLDEGGGYTF. Here the CDR3 DNA reads TGCGCCAGCAGCTTGGATGAAGGGGGTGGCTACACCTTC.

A remark on this clonotype: This may be a read error: a much more frequent sequence differs by one nucleotide. This rearrangement joins TRBV3-1 to TRBJ1-4; 7 bases align to TRBD1. The V segment lost 4 bases and the J segment 5 bases; nucleotides outside the gene matches: 7. Looked up from germline, CDR1 is LGHDT and CDR2 is YNNKEL (reference sequence). The CDR3 sequence is 15 residues long. In nucleotides, the CDR3 is TGTGCCAGCAGCCCACAGGACAGGTCCAATGAAAAACTGTTTTTT. Its translation: CASSPQDRSNEKLFF.

The chain couples TRBV5-5 to TRBJ1-4; 8 positions match TRBD1. V lost 2 bases to trimming and J lost 7 bases; unmatched junction nucleotides: 7. Per the germline V gene, CDR1 is SGHKS and CDR2 is YYEKEE (reference sequence). The CDR3 contains 15 residues. CDR3 sequence (DNA): TGTGCCAGCAGCTTACAGGGGGAAGGGGGTGAAAAACTGTTTTTT. Residues: CASSLQGEGGEKLFF.

This clonotype was detected many times. The chain joins TRBV3-1 to TRBJ2-5, with D perhaps TRBD1 (5 bases). The CDR3 length is 13 residues. The V gene lost 1 base and the J gene lost 2 bases, with 5 bases spanning the gap. Looked up from germline, CDR1 is LGHDT and CDR2 is YNNKEL (reference sequence). The DNA for the CDR3 is TGTGCCAGCAGCCAAGGACAGCAAGAGACCCAGTACTTC. Encoded protein: CASSQGQQETQYF.

As to this clonotype: The junction does not match germline at one end; this may be a read error. The chain employs TRBV12-3 or TRBV12-4 and TRBJ1-6; weak D call: TRBD1 (6 bases). The CDR3 covers 16 residues. CDR3 sequence reads: CVSSATANRDNSPLHF. The DNA of the CDR3 is TGTGTCAGCAGCGCAACAGCGAACAGGGATAATTCACCCCTCCACTTT.

Many counts were recorded for this clonotype. V gene TRBV12-3 or TRBV12-4 combines with J gene TRBJ1-1, with 10 bases matching TRBD1. This CDR3 region has 14 residues. J was trimmed by 5 bases and V by 3 bases; bases with no gene match: 3. The chain's CDR3 is CASSFGTGVTEAFF. CDR3 sequence (DNA): TGTGCCAGCAGTTTTGGGACAGGGGTTACTGAAGCTTTCTTT.

The chain couples TRBV20-1 to TRBJ2-1, with D possibly called TRBD1 or TRBD2 (5 bases each). This CDR3 spans 15 amino acids. Between the trimmed V and J ends, which lost 3 bases and 5 bases, there was a span of 17 bases. Germline assignment: CDR1 DFQATT and CDR2 SNEGSKA (reference sequence). CDR3 nucleotide sequence: TGCAGTGCTAGCCCCCCGGGGCTAGCCAACAATGAGCAGTTCTTC. Encoded protein: CSASPPGLANNEQFF.

This clonotype was picked up a small number of times. This chain uses TRBV28 with TRBJ2-1, with unresolved D. The V gene's germline CDR1 is MDHEN and CDR2 SYDVKM. V lost 4 bases and J 5 bases, leaving 9 bases between the germline ends. The CDR3 is 13 amino acids. Written as DNA, the CDR3 is TGTGCCAGCAGTTCCAGGACCCACAATGAGCAGTTCTTC. It codes for CASSSRTHNEQFF.

V is TRBV10-3 and J is TRBJ2-7; maybe TRBD2 (6 bases). With 11 bases removed from V and 0 bases from J, the gap between germline ends came to 17 bases. The CDR3 spans 14 residues. Germline V gene lookup returns CDR1 ENHRY and CDR2 SYGVKD. This CDR3 reads CASRGSGPSYEQYF. CDR3 nucleotides: TGTGCCTCCCGGGGGAGCGGACCCTCCTACGAGCAGTACTTC.

The chain has TRBV28 and TRBJ1-2, with D possibly matching TRBD1 (5 bases). Trimming pared 6 bases from V and 0 bases from J, leaving 14 bases between. The CDR3 covers 15 residues. The germline gives CDR1 MDHEN, CDR2 SYDVKM. In nucleotides, the CDR3 is TGTGCCAGCAGCCGGAGGGACGGATCTAACTATGGCTACACCTTC. This gives the protein CASSRRDGSNYGYTF.

For this clonotype: One junction end does not reproduce the germline sequence, and a read error may be involved. This chain connects TRBV7-7 to TRBJ2-5; D is perhaps TRBD2 (6 bases). The CDR3 runs to 17 residues. Germline assignment: CDR1 SSHAT and CDR2 FNYEAQ (reference sequence). The CDR3 DNA sequence: TGTGCTAGCAGCCCCTCCCTACGGCTGGAGGGCCAGGAGACCCAGTACTTC. It encodes CASSPSLRLEGQETQYF.

This clonotype was counted only a few times. This chain connects TRBV28 to TRBJ1-3; 7 bases match TRBD1. The CDR3 runs to 15 residues. Germline trimming cut 2 bases from V and 5 bases from J; bases unmatched to any gene: 6. Germline CDR1 is MDHEN and CDR2 is SYDVKM. This CDR3 reads CASSLRQGLRNTIYF. DNA for the CDR3: TGTGCCAGCAGTTTACGACAGGGCCTAAGAAACACCATATATTTT.

This clonotype was recorded at least ten times. This chain joins TRBV27 and TRBJ1-1; tentatively, D is TRBD1 (6 bases). This CDR3 has 14 residues. Between the trimmed V and J ends, which lost 4 bases and 7 bases, there was a span of 16 bases. Per the germline V gene, CDR1 is MNHEY and CDR2 is SMNVEV (reference sequence). CDR3 loop: CASSSYPDSDEAFF. The CDR3 nucleotides read TGTGCCAGCAGTTCATACCCGGACAGTGATGAAGCTTTCTTT.

This clonotype showed up many times. This chain uses TRBV7-2 with TRBJ1-1; D gene unclear. Germline CDR1 and CDR2: SGHTA and FQGNSA. CDR3 length: 13 amino acids. Trimming stripped 1 base from V and 6 bases from J, with 9 bases between. The CDR3 reads CASSLGLKAEAFF. DNA of the CDR3: TGTGCCAGCAGCTTAGGTCTGAAGGCTGAAGCTTTCTTT.

Many counts were recorded for this clonotype. V is TRBV2 and J is TRBJ2-5, with TRBD1 identical over 8 bases. This CDR3 has 14 amino acids. The germline V gene has CDR1 SNHLY and CDR2 FYNNEI. J gave up 4 bases and V 7 bases, and 8 bases lay outside the gene matches. CDR3 region: CASKNQGQAETQYF. The DNA of the CDR3 is TGTGCCAGCAAGAATCAGGGACAGGCAGAGACCCAGTACTTC.

This clonotype was recorded many times. The V gene is TRBV5-1, the J gene TRBJ2-1, with TRBD2 identical over 9 bases. In germline, CDR1 is SGHRS, CDR2 YFSETQ. V was clipped by 0 bases and J by 0 bases; unmatched bases: 1. This CDR3 has 16 amino acids. CDR3 residues: CASSLGAGGSYNEQFF. As DNA, the CDR3 is TGCGCCAGCAGCTTGGGAGCGGGGGGCTCCTACAATGAGCAGTTCTTC.

This clonotype showed up many times. The genes are TRBV7-9 and TRBJ2-1; weak D call: TRBD1 (6 bases). The germline V gene encodes CDR1 SEHNR and CDR2 FQNEAQ (reference sequence). The CDR3 sequence is 16 residues long. The V end lost 0 bases, the J end lost 5 bases, and 14 bases lay between the germline ends. The CDR3 coding sequence is TGTGCCAGCAGCTTAGCGGCGACAGGCCCCCACAATGAGCAGTTCTTC. This codes for CASSLAATGPHNEQFF.

This clonotype was detected ten times or more. The CDR3 here is CSARDLGLAESTDTQYF. CDR3 DNA: TGCAGTGCTAGAGATCTGGGGCTAGCGGAGTCCACAGATACGCAGTATTTT. This chain joins TRBV20-1 and TRBJ2-3, with 7 bases aligning to TRBD2. This CDR3 has 17 residues. Germline CDR1 and CDR2: DFQATT and SNEGSKA (reference sequence). The trim removed 0 bases at V and 2 bases at J, leaving 11 bases unmatched.